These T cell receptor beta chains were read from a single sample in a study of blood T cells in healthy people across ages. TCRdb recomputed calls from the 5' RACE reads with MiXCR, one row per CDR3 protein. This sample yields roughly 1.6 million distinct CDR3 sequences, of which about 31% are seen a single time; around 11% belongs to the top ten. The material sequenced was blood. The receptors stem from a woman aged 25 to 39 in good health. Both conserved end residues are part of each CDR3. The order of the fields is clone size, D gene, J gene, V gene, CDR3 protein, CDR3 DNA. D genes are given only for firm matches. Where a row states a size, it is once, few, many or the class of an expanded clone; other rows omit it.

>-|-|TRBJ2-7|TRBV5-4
CASSLEVDPTYEQYF
TGTGCCAGCAGCTTGGAAGTAGATCCGACCTACGAGCAGTACTTC
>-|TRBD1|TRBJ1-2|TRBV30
CAWTEDRASPYGYTF
TGTGCCTGGACCGAAGACAGGGCCTCTCCCTATGGCTACACCTTC
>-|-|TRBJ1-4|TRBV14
CASSITGWQTTNEKLFF
TGTGCCAGCAGCATAACCGGATGGCAAACAACTAATGAAAAACTGTTTTTT
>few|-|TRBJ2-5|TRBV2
CASGVELQETQYF
TGTGCCAGCGGGGTCGAACTTCAAGAGACCCAGTACTTC
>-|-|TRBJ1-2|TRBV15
CATSRDMGGSYGYTF
TGTGCCACCAGCAGAGATATGGGGGGCAGCTATGGCTACACCTTC
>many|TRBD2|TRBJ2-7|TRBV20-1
CSGLASGYEQYF
TGCAGTGGACTAGCCTCCGGCTACGAGCAGTACTTC
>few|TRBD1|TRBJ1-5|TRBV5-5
CASSPADRGDQPQHF
TGTGCCAGCAGCCCCGCGGACAGGGGAGATCAGCCCCAGCATTTT
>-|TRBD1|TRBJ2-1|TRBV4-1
CASSRVPGTGIGNEQFF
TGCGCCAGCAGCCGAGTCCCCGGGACAGGGATAGGGAATGAGCAGTTCTTC
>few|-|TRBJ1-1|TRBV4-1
CASSRLPVAGLGTEAFF
TGCGCCAGCAGCCGGCTCCCGGTCGCAGGGCTTGGGACTGAAGCTTTCTTT
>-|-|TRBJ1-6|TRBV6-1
CASGGPSNSPLHF
TGTGCCAGCGGCGGACCTTCCAATTCACCCCTCCACTTT
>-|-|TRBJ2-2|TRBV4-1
CASSPRGANTGELFF
TGCGCCAGCAGCCCCAGGGGGGCGAACACCGGGGAGCTGTTTTTT
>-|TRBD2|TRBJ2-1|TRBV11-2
CASSKTSGGVTYSEQFF
TGTGCCAGCAGCAAAACTAGCGGGGGAGTTACCTACAGTGAGCAGTTCTTC
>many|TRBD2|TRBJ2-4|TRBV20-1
CSAEPPGLAENIQYF
TGCAGTGCTGAACCTCCGGGACTAGCGGAAAACATTCAGTACTTC
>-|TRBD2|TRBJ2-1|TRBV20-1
CSAPNSGRLPYNEQFF
TGCAGTGCTCCGAATAGCGGGAGGTTACCTTACAATGAGCAGTTCTTC
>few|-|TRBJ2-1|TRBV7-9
CASSLATGVDEQFF
TGTGCCAGCAGCTTAGCAACGGGAGTGGATGAGCAGTTCTTC
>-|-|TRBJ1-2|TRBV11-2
CASSITTNYGYTF
TGTGCCAGCAGCATTACCACTAACTATGGCTACACCTTC
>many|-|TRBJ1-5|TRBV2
CASSDRGVGQPQHF
TGTGCCAGCAGTGATCGGGGGGTTGGTCAGCCCCAGCATTTT
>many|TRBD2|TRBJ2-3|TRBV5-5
CASSSRLAGSTDTQYF
TGTGCCAGCAGCTCAAGACTAGCGGGGAGCACAGATACGCAGTATTTT
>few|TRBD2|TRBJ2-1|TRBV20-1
CSAKLAGGSYNEQFF
TGCAGTGCGAAACTAGCGGGGGGCTCCTACAATGAGCAGTTCTTC
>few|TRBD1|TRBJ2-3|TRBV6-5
CASGQGEDTQYF
TGTGCCAGCGGGCAGGGGGAAGATACGCAGTATTTT
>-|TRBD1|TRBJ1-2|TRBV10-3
CAINPGQGNYGYTF
TGTGCCATCAACCCGGGACAGGGAAACTATGGCTACACCTTC
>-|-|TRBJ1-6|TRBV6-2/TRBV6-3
CASSYSIVVTGSYNSPLHF
TGTGCCAGCAGTTACTCGATTGTTGTAACAGGATCCTATAATTCACCCCTCCACTTT